One sample yielded the 17 T cell receptor beta chains listed below, sequenced in a study of T cell repertoires in cytomegalovirus infection. One entry per CDR3 protein results from TCRdb running MiXCR on the reads. This sample carries approximately 130,000 distinct CDR3 sequences, roughly 8.2% of them seen once, and the ten largest clones take 10%. The material sequenced was PBMCs. The origin of the receptors is a human donor in good health (CMV status not recorded). Some clones in this sample may be carry-over from other donors' samples.

This clonotype was seen many times. This sequence joins TRBV20-1 and TRBJ2-5; D is ambiguous. Between the trimmed V and J ends, which lost 0 bases and 5 bases, there was a span of 4 bases. The CDR3 runs to 11 residues. Germline loops: CDR1 DFQATT, CDR2 SNEGSKA (reference sequence). CDR3 coding DNA: TGCAGTGCTAGAGAGTATGAGACCCAGTACTTC. Translation gives CSAREYETQYF.

This clonotype was counted many times. V usage is TRBV6-6 and J usage is TRBJ1-1, with D uncertain. This CDR3 spans 14 amino acids. Germline V CDR1 and CDR2: MNHNY, SVGAGI (reference sequence). V lost 10 bases and J lost 0, with 15 bases in between. CDR3 DNA: TGTGCCACCGAATGGCGTCGAGTGAACACTGAAGCTTTCTTT. Its protein product is CATEWRRVNTEAFF.

This clonotype appeared many times. This chain connects TRBV7-2 to TRBJ2-7, with D perhaps TRBD1 or TRBD2 (5 bases each). This CDR3 comprises 15 residues. V was pared by 5 bases and J by 0 bases, with 14 bases between. In germline, CDR1 is SGHTA, CDR2 FQGNSA. The CDR3 sequence is CASSPRDRSSYEQYF. DNA of the CDR3: TGTGCCAGCAGCCCCCGGGACCGAAGCTCCTACGAGCAGTACTTC. Full variable domain (remainder filled in from reference TRBV7-2 and TRBJ2-7): GAGVSQSPSNKVTEKGKDVELRCDPISGHTALYWYRQSLGQGLEFLIYFQGNSAPDKSGLPSDRFSAERTGGSVSTLTIQRTQQEDSAVYLCASSPRDRSSYEQYFGPGTRLTVT.

The V call is TRBV13, the J call TRBJ2-1; 7 bases line up with TRBD2. This CDR3 has 15 amino acids. CDR1 is PRHDT, CDR2 FYEKMQ, per germline (reference sequence). Germline trimming cut 3 bases from V and 2 bases from J; bases unmatched to any gene: 4. The CDR3 DNA reads as TGTGCCAGCAGCTTCGGCGGGGGAACCTACAATGAGCAGTTCTTC. As protein: CASSFGGGTYNEQFF. The entire variable domain, with the rest obtained from reference TRBV13 and TRBJ2-1, is as follows: AAGVIQSPRHLIKEKRETATLKCYPIPRHDTVYWYQQGPGQDPQFLISFYEKMQSDKGSIPDRFSAQQFSDYHSELNMSSLELGDSALYFCASSFGGGTYNEQFFGPGTRLTVL.

There are a few counts of this clonotype. The V call is TRBV12-3 or TRBV12-4, the J call TRBJ1-5; no definite D call. This CDR3 has 14 amino acids. Trimming removed 1 base from V and 5 bases from J, with 9 bases in between. CDR3 in amino acids: CASSLVQRDQPQHF. The DNA for the CDR3 is TGTGCCAGCAGTTTAGTTCAGCGCGATCAGCCCCAGCATTTT.

This clonotype was seen at least ten times. The chain is built from TRBV12-3 or TRBV12-4 and TRBJ2-1; D is unresolved. Between the trimmed V and J ends, which lost 1 base and 8 bases, there was a span of 12 bases. This CDR3 spans 14 amino acids. This CDR3 is CASSLVGQRHEQFF. The CDR3 DNA sequence: TGTGCCAGCAGTTTAGTAGGCCAGAGGCATGAGCAGTTCTTC.

This clonotype has ten or more counts. The chain couples TRBV7-6 to TRBJ1-1; D is unclear. Germline V gives CDR1 SGHVS, CDR2 FNYEAQ. V shed 1 base and J shed 4 bases, with 7 bases lying between them. This CDR3 contains 13 residues. The CDR3: CASSLGLGTEAFF. CDR3 in DNA: TGTGCCAGCAGCTTAGGCCTTGGCACTGAAGCTTTCTTT.

The rearrangement uses TRBV12-3 or TRBV12-4 and TRBJ1-1; no firm D call. Trimming took 6 bases from V and 2 from J, leaving 10 bases between them. The CDR3 totals 13 residues. CDR3 nucleotides: TGTGCCAGCAGCGGACGGAGCAACACTGAAGCTTTCTTT. It codes for CASSGRSNTEAFF.

This clonotype was recorded many times. The CDR3 reads CASSHGLAGGLAKNIQYF. The CDR3 coding sequence is TGTGCCAGCAGTCACGGACTAGCGGGGGGGCTAGCCAAAAACATTCAGTACTTC. The chain carries TRBV28 and TRBJ2-4, with 15 bases lining up with TRBD2. Germline V gene lookup returns CDR1 MDHEN and CDR2 SYDVKM. The CDR3 runs to 18 residues. J lost 0 bases, V lost 5 bases, and 5 bases had no gene match.

In its sample, this clonotype was seen many times. This chain uses TRBV11-2 with TRBJ1-2; 8 bases align to TRBD1. There are 14 residues in the CDR3. Germline V lookup: CDR1 SGHAT, CDR2 FQNNGV. The V gene end was trimmed by 2 bases and the J gene end by 8 bases; junction bases not matched to a gene: 7. The CDR3 reads CASSLPLGQGGYTF. The CDR3 DNA reads as TGTGCCAGCAGCTTACCCCTCGGACAGGGCGGCTACACCTTC. Full variable domain (missing parts from reference TRBV11-2 and TRBJ1-2): EAGVAQSPRYKIIEKRQSVAFWCNPISGHATLYWYQQILGQGPKLLIQFQNNGVVDDSQLPKDRFSAERLKGVDSTLKIQPAKLEDSAVYLCASSLPLGQGGYTFGSGTRLTVV.

This clonotype was found many times. This sequence joins TRBV2 and TRBJ1-1; perhaps TRBD1 as D (6 bases). The CDR3 is made up of 14 amino acids. Trimming left V 2 bases short and J 5 bases short, with 12 bases between. Germline V CDR1 and CDR2: SNHLY, FYNNEI. CDR3: CASSEIGGETEAFF. CDR3 DNA sequence: TGTGCCAGCAGTGAAATAGGGGGGGAAACTGAAGCTTTCTTT.

The genes are TRBV10-3 and TRBJ1-1, with a weak D call TRBD1 (6 bases). The CDR3 spans 15 residues. Deletions cut 10 bases from V and 1 base from J, with 19 bases between. The V gene's germline CDR1 is ENHRY and CDR2 SYGVKD. The CDR3 region is CATNAWRDKNTEAFF. CDR3 DNA: TGTGCCACCAACGCTTGGCGGGACAAGAACACTGAAGCTTTCTTT.

A few counts support this clonotype. The rearrangement joins TRBV20-1 to TRBJ2-6, with no clear D. Germline V gives CDR1 DFQATT, CDR2 SNEGSKA (reference sequence). The CDR3 consists of 13 residues. Trimming cost V 6 bases and J 0 bases, with 6 bases left between them. DNA for the CDR3: TGCAGTGCCAGCGTCTCTGGGGCCAACGTCCTGACTTTC. Its protein product is CSASVSGANVLTF.

There are a few counts of this clonotype. The chain links TRBV9 to TRBJ2-4; the D gene could be TRBD1 or TRBD2 (5 bases each). V gave up 0 bases and J gave up 0 bases, with 7 bases separating them. The CDR3 extends over 15 amino acids. In germline, CDR1 is SGDLS, CDR2 YYNGEE. The CDR3, as DNA: TGTGCCAGCAGCGTAGGGGACGTAGCCAAAAACATTCAGTACTTC. Protein sequence: CASSVGDVAKNIQYF.

This clonotype has more than one count but fewer than ten. V gene TRBV29-1 combines with J gene TRBJ2-3; D not resolved. Germline V gene sequence: CDR1 SQVTM, CDR2 ANQGSEA. Deletions cut 5 bases from V and 6 bases from J, with 6 bases between. The CDR3 loop spans 10 amino acids. As DNA, the CDR3 is TGCAGCGTTCCCTGGGATACGCAGTATTTT. This encodes CSVPWDTQYF.

This clonotype was picked up many times. The gene calls are TRBV10-2 and TRBJ1-1; D may be TRBD1 (6 bases). Germline lookup yields CDR1 WSHSY and CDR2 SAAADI. The CDR3 is 14 amino acids. The V end lost 2 bases, the J end lost 7 bases, and 14 bases lay between the germline ends. CDR3 sequence reads: CASSEPGGPFEAFF. CDR3 DNA sequence: TGCGCCAGCAGTGAGCCGGGGGGGCCGTTTGAAGCTTTCTTT.

CDR3 protein: CSAGQGMNTEAFF. Here the CDR3 DNA reads TGCAGTGCTGGACAGGGGATGAACACTGAAGCTTTCTTT. This chain links TRBV20-1 with TRBJ1-1; 9 positions agree with TRBD1. The CDR3 spans 13 residues. Germline V gene data show CDR1 as DFQATT and CDR2 as SNEGSKA (reference sequence). V was pared by 5 bases and J by 0 bases, with 1 base of the junction left unmatched.